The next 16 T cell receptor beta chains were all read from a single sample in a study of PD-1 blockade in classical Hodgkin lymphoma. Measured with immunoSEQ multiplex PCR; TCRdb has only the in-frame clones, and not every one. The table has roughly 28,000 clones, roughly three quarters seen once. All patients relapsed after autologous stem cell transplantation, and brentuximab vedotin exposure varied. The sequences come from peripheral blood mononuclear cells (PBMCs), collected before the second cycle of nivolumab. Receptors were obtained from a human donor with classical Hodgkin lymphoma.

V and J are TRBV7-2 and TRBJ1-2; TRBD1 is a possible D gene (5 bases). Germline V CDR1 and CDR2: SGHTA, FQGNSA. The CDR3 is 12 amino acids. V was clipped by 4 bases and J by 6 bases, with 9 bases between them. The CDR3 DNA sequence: TGTGCCAGCAGCTCGATAGGGGATGGCTACACCTTC. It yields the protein CASSSIGDGYTF.

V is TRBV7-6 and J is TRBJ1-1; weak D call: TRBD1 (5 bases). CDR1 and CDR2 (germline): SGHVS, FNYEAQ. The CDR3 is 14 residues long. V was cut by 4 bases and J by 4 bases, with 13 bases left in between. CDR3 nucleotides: TGTGCCAGCAGCTCTAATCCCGGGGGCACTGAAGCTTTCTTT. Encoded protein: CASSSNPGGTEAFF.

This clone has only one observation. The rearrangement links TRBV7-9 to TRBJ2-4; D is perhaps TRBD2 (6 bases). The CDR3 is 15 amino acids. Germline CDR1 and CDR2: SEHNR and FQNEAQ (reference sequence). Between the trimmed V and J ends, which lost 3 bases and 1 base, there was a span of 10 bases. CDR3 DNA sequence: TGTGCCAGCAGCTTCGGGGGAGTGGCCAAAAACATTCAGTACTTC. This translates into CASSFGGVAKNIQYF.

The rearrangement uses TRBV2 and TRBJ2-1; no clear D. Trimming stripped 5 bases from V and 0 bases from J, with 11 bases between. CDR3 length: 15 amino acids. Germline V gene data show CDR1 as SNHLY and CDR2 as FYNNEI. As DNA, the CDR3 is TGTGCCAGCAGTCTGGACCGAAGCTCCTACAATGAGCAGTTCTTC. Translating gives CASSLDRSSYNEQFF. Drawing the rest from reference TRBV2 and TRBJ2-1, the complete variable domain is EPEVTQTPSHQVTQMGQEVILRCVPISNHLYFYWYRQILGQKVEFLVSFYNNEISEKSEIFDDQFSVERPDGSNFTLKIRSTKLEDSAMYFCASSLDRSSYNEQFFGPGTRLTVL.

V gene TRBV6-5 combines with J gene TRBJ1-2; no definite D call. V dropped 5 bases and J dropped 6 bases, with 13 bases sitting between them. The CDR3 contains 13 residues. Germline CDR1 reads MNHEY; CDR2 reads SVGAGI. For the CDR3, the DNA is TGTGCCAGCAGTCCACGCGGGGTCAATGGCTACACCTTC. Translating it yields CASSPRGVNGYTF.

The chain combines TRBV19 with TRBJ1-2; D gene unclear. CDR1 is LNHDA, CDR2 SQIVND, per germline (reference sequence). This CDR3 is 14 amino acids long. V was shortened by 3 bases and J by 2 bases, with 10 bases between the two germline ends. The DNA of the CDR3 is TGTGCCAGTAGTATCCTGCCCGAAAACTATGGCTACACCTTC. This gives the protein CASSILPENYGYTF.

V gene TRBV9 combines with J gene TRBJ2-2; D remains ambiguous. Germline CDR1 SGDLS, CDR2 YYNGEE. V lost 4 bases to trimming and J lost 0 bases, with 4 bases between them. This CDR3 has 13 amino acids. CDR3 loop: CASSHANTGELFF. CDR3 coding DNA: TGTGCCAGCAGCCACGCGAACACCGGGGAGCTGTTTTTT.

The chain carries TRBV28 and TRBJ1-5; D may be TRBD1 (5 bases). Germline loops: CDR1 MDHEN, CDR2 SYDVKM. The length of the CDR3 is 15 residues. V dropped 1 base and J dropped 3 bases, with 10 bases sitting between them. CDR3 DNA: TGTGCCAGCAGTTTATTGGGCAGGGACAATCAGCCCCAGCATTTT. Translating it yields CASSLLGRDNQPQHF.

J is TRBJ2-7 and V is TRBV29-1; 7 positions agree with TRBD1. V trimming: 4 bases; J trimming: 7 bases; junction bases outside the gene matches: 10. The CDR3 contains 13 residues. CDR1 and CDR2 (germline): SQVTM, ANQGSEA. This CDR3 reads CSVAEGATGEQYF. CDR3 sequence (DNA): TGCAGCGTTGCCGAGGGGGCGACGGGTGAGCAGTACTTC.

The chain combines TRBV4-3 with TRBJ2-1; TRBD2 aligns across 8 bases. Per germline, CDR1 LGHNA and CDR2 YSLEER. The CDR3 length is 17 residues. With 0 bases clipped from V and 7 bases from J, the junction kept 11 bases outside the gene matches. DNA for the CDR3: TGCGCCAGCAGCCAAGATATTGCCGGGGGGGCCGGAAATGAGCAGTTCTTC. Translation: CASSQDIAGGAGNEQFF.

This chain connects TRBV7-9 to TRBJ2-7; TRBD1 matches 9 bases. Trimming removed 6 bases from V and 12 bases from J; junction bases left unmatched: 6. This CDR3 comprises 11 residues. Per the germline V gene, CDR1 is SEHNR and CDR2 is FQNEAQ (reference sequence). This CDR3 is CASRGTGRTYF. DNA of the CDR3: TGTGCCAGCAGGGGGACAGGGAGGACGTACTTC.

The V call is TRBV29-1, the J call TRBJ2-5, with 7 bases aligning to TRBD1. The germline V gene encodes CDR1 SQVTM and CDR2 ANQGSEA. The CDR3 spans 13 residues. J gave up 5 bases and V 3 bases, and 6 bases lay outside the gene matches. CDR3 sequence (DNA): TGCAGCGTTGAGGGACAGCCGGGGGAGACCCAGTACTTC. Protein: CSVEGQPGETQYF.

CDR3 region: CAWSVGGNQPQHF. CDR3 DNA sequence: TGTGCCTGGAGTGTAGGTGGGAATCAGCCCCAGCATTTT. The J gene is TRBJ1-5, the V gene TRBV30; no clear D. V dropped 0 bases and J dropped 4 bases, with 7 bases sitting between them. CDR1 and CDR2 from the germline V gene are GTSNPN and SVGIG (reference sequence). The CDR3 runs 13 residues. Full variable domain (outside the CDR3, taken from reference TRBV30 and TRBJ1-5): SQTIHQWPATLVQPVGSPLSLECTVEGTSNPNLYWYRQAAGRGLQLLFYSVGIGQISSEVPQNLSASRPQDRQFILSSKKLLLSDSGFYLCAWSVGGNQPQHFGDGTRLSIL.

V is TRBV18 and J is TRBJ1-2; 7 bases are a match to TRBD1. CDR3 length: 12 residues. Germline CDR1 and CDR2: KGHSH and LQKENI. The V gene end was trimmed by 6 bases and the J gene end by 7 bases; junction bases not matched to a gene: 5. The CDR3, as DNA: TGTGCCAGCTCGCCGACAGGGCTTGGCTACACCTTC. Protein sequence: CASSPTGLGYTF.

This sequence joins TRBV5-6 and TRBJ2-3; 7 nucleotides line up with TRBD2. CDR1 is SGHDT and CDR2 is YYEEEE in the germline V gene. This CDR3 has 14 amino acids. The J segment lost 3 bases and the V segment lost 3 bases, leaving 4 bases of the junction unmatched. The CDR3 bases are TGTGCCAGCAGCTCTGTCGGGGGGACAGATACGCAGTATTTT. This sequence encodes CASSSVGGTDTQYF.

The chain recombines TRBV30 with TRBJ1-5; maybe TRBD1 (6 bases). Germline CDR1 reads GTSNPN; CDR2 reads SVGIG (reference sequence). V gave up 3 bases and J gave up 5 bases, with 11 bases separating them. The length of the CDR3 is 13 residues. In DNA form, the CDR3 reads TGTGCCTGGAGCAGGGGCGTTGATCAGCCCCAGCATTTT. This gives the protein CAWSRGVDQPQHF.